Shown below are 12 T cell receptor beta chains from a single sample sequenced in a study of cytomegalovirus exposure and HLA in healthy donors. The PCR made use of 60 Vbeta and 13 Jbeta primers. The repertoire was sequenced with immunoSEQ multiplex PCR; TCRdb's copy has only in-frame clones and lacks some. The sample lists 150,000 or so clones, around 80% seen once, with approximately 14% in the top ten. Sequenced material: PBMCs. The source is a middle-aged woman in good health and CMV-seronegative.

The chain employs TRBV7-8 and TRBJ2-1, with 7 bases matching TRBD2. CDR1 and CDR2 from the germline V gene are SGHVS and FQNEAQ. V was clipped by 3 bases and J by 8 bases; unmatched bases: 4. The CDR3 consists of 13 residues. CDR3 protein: CASSLRGLDEQFF. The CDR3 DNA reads TGTGCCAGCAGCTTGCGGGGGTTAGATGAGCAGTTCTTC.

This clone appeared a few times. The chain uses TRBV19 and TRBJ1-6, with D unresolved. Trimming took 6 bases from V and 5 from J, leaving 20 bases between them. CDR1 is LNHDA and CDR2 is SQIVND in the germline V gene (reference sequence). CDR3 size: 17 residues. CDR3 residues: CASRLGEGAWNNSPLHF. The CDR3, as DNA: TGTGCCAGTAGACTCGGGGAGGGAGCATGGAATAATTCACCCCTCCACTTT. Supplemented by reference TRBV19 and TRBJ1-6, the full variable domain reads DGGITQSPKYLFRKEGQNVTLSCEQNLNHDAMYWYRQDPGQGLRLIYYSQIVNDFQKGDIAEGYSVSREKKESFPLTVTSAQKNPTAFYLCASRLGEGAWNNSPLHFGNGTRLTVT.

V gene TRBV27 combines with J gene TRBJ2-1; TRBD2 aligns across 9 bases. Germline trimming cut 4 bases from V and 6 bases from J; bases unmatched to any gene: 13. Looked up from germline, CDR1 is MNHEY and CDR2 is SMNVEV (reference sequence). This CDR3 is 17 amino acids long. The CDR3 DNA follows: TGTGCCAGCAGTTCCCGAGGCGGGGGGGCCACCCTCAATGAGCAGTTCTTC. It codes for CASSSRGGGATLNEQFF.

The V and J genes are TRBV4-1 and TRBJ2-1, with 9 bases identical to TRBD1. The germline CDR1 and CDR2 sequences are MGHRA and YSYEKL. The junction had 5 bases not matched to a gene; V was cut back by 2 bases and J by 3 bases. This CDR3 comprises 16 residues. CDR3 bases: TGCGCCAGCAGCCAACAACAGGGGGCTTTCTACAATGAGCAGTTCTTC. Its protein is CASSQQQGAFYNEQFF.

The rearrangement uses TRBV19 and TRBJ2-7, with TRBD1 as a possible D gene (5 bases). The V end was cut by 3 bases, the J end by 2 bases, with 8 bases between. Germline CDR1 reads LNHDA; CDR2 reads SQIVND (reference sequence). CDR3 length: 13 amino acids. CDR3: CASSMWGPYEQYF. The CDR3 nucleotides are TGTGCCAGTAGTATGTGGGGCCCCTACGAGCAGTACTTC.

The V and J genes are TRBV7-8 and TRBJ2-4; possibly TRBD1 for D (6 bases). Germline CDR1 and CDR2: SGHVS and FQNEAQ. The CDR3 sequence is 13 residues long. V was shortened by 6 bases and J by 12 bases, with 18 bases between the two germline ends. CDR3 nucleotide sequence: TGTGCCAGCAGACCGGCAGGATTGGACAGTCAGTACTTC. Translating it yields CASRPAGLDSQYF.

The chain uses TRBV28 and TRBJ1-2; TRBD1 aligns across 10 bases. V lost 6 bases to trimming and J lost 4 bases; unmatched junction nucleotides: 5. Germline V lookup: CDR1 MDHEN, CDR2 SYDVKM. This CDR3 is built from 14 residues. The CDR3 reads CASRGQGPSYGYTF. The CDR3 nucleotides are TGTGCCAGCAGGGGACAGGGGCCTTCCTATGGCTACACCTTC.

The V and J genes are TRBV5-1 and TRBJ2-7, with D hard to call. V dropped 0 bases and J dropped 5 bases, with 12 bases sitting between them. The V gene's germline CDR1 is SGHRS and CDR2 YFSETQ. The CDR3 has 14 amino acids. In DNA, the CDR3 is TGCGCCAGCAGCTTGGCCGATCCCCCTAACGAGCAGTACTTC. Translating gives CASSLADPPNEQYF.

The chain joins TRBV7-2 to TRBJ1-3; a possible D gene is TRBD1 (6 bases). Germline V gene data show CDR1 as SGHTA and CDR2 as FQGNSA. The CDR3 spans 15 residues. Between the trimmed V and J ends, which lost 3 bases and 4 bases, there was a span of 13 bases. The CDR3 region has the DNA TGTGCCAGCAGCTTTGGTGCAGGGGCCGGAAACACCATATATTTT. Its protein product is CASSFGAGAGNTIYF.

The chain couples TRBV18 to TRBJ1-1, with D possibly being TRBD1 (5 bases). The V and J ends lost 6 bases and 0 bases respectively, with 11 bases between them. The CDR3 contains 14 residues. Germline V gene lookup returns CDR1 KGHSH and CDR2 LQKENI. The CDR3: CASSPGGMNTEAFF. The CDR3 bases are TGTGCCAGCTCTCCCGGGGGGATGAACACTGAAGCTTTCTTT. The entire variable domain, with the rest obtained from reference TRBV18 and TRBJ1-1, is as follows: NAGVMQNPRHLVRRRGQEARLRCSPMKGHSHVYWYRQLPEEGLKFMVYLQKENIIDESGMPKERFSAEFPKEGPSILRIQQVVRGDSAAYFCASSPGGMNTEAFFGQGTRLTVV.

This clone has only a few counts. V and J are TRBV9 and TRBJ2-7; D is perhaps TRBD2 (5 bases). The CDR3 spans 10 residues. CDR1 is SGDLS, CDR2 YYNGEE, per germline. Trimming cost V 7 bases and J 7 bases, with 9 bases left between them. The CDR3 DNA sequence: TGTGCCAGCCGGAGGTGTGAGCAGTACTTC. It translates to CASRRCEQYF.

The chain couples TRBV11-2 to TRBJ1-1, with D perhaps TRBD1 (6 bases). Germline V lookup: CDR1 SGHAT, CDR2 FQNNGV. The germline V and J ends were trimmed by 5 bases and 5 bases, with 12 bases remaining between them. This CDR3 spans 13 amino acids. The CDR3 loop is CASSQATGTEAFF. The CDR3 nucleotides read TGTGCCAGCAGCCAAGCTACAGGGACTGAAGCTTTCTTT.